The 21 T cell receptor beta chains below were found in one sample sequenced in a study of blood T cell repertoires in COVID-19. Assay used: immunoSEQ multiplex PCR; TCRdb lists only in-frame clones, some missing. Of fewer than 250,000 clones listed, 75% to 90% are singletons. The specimen was peripheral blood. These receptors were collected from a man aged 25 to 45 with acute or convalescent COVID-19.

The CDR3 DNA follows: TGTGCCAGCAGGAGAAGCGGGGGGGCCGGGACCCAGTACTTC. Its translation: CASRRSGGAGTQYF. The chain recombines TRBV5-4 with TRBJ2-5; 10 nucleotides line up with TRBD2. CDR1 and CDR2 from the germline V gene are SGHNT and YYREEE (reference sequence). The CDR3 loop spans 14 amino acids. The V segment lost 5 bases and the J segment 7 bases; nucleotides outside the gene matches: 8.

The CDR3 is CASSIRTGPTGELFF. CDR3 nucleotide sequence: TGTGCCAGTAGTATCCGGACAGGGCCTACCGGGGAGCTGTTTTTT. This sequence joins TRBV19 and TRBJ2-2, with 8 positions matching TRBD1. V shed 3 bases, J shed 5 bases, and the junction held 5 bases outside the gene matches. This CDR3 spans 15 amino acids. Looked up from germline, CDR1 is LNHDA and CDR2 is SQIVND (reference sequence).

This clone was seen just once. The J gene is TRBJ2-3, the V gene TRBV6-1; the D gene is possibly TRBD2 (6 bases). The V gene lost 3 bases and the J gene lost 6 bases, with 16 bases spanning the gap. The CDR3 has 15 amino acids. Looked up from germline, CDR1 is MNHNS and CDR2 is SASEGT. CDR3 loop: CASSEERALYDTQYF. CDR3 DNA: TGTGCCAGCAGTGAGGAGCGGGCCCTTTATGATACGCAGTATTTT.

The rearrangement joins TRBV30 to TRBJ2-3, with TRBD1 matching 8 bases. This CDR3 has 17 residues. Germline V lookup: CDR1 GTSNPN, CDR2 SVGIG (reference sequence). Losses at the gene ends were 6 bases for V and 0 bases for J; bases not matched to a gene: 14. The CDR3 spells CACLTDRAGGSTDTQYF. CDR3 nucleotide sequence: TGTGCCTGTCTCACGGACAGGGCGGGCGGTAGCACAGATACGCAGTATTTT.

The chain links TRBV19 to TRBJ1-3; D gene ambiguous. The CDR3 is 14 residues long. Trimming removed 6 bases at V and 0 bases at J, with 9 bases between. Per the germline V gene, CDR1 is LNHDA and CDR2 is SQIVND (reference sequence). CDR3 region: CASRREFSGNTIYF. CDR3 sequence (DNA): TGTGCCAGTAGGAGGGAGTTCTCTGGAAACACCATATATTTT. The full variable domain, its missing parts supplied by reference TRBV19 and TRBJ1-3, is DGGITQSPKYLFRKEGQNVTLSCEQNLNHDAMYWYRQDPGQGLRLIYYSQIVNDFQKGDIAEGYSVSREKKESFPLTVTSAQKNPTAFYLCASRREFSGNTIYFGEGSWLTVV.

CDR3 coding DNA: TGCGCCAGCAGCTTCCAACGACAGGGCTCTGGAAACACCATATATTTT. Encoded protein: CASSFQRQGSGNTIYF. The chain couples TRBV5-1 to TRBJ1-3; 7 bases are a match to TRBD1. CDR1 and CDR2 (germline): SGHRS, YFSETQ. This CDR3 has 16 amino acids. V trimming: 2 bases; J trimming: 0 bases; junction bases outside the gene matches: 5.

The V call is TRBV6-6, the J call TRBJ2-3; TRBD1 might be the D (6 bases). The CDR3 spans 14 residues. CDR1 is MNHNY, CDR2 SVGAGI, per germline (reference sequence). V was trimmed by 5 bases and J by 3 bases, leaving 12 bases between them. Written as DNA, the CDR3 is TGTGCCAGCAGTACAGGGTTTGGAACAGATACGCAGTATTTT. Translated: CASSTGFGTDTQYF.

The gene calls are TRBV6-6 and TRBJ1-1, with D perhaps TRBD1 (6 bases). CDR1 is MNHNY, CDR2 SVGAGI, per germline (reference sequence). Trimming stripped 6 bases from V and 0 bases from J, with 14 bases between. The CDR3 has 15 amino acids. CDR3 residues: CASSYPSGVNTEAFF. CDR3 in DNA: TGTGCCAGCAGCTACCCTTCAGGGGTGAACACTGAAGCTTTCTTT.

CDR3 DNA: TGTGCCAGCAGCTTGTGGGGACTAGGTATCTACGAGCAGTACTTC. Protein sequence: CASSLWGLGIYEQYF. The rearrangement joins TRBV5-4 to TRBJ2-7; TRBD2 aligns across 8 bases. This CDR3 has 15 residues. Germline V lookup: CDR1 SGHNT, CDR2 YYREEE (reference sequence). V shed 1 base and J 3 bases; nucleotides not matched to a gene: 6.

Comment on this clone: The same CDR3 is also encoded by other DNA sequences in this sample. The chain is built from TRBV28 and TRBJ2-7, with TRBD1 matching 8 bases. The V gene's germline CDR1 is MDHEN and CDR2 SYDVKM. Trimming removed 2 bases from V and 7 bases from J; junction bases left unmatched: 7. CDR3 length equals 14 residues. The CDR3, as DNA: TGTGCCAGCAGTTTACGCGGACAGGGAAGAGAGCAGTACTTC. Translated, it gives CASSLRGQGREQYF.

V gene TRBV3-1 (or the pseudogene TRBV3-2) combines with J gene TRBJ2-7; 8 bases map to TRBD1. This CDR3 spans 14 amino acids. Unmatched junction bases numbered 7, after V lost 3 bases and J lost 6 bases. Germline assignment: CDR1 LGHDT and CDR2 YNNKEL (reference sequence). CDR3: CASSQRQGMGEQYF. CDR3 DNA sequence: TGTGCCAGCAGCCAGCGACAGGGGATGGGCGAGCAGTACTTC.

The gene calls are TRBV11-2 and TRBJ2-7; 10 bases match TRBD1. Per the germline V gene, CDR1 is SGHAT and CDR2 is FQNNGV. CDR3 length equals 14 residues. The V gene end was trimmed by 7 bases and the J gene end by 3 bases; junction bases not matched to a gene: 6. The CDR3 loop reads CASTLGQGNYEQYF. DNA of the CDR3: TGTGCCAGCACCCTGGGACAGGGGAACTACGAGCAGTACTTC.

The chain is built from TRBV30 and TRBJ2-1; a weak D match, TRBD2 (5 bases). V was cut by 5 bases and J by 9 bases, with 20 bases left in between. CDR1 is GTSNPN, CDR2 SVGIG, per germline (reference sequence). The CDR3 sequence is 14 residues long. The CDR3 DNA reads TGTGCCTGGTCTAACGCTAATATCGAGGGTGAGCAGTTCTTC. It translates to CAWSNANIEGEQFF.

V and J are TRBV4-2 and TRBJ1-4, with D perhaps matching TRBD1 (5 bases). Germline V gene data show CDR1 as LGHNA and CDR2 as YNFKEQ. CDR3 length equals 14 residues. Trimming left V 7 bases short and J 5 bases short, with 14 bases between. The CDR3 DNA reads as TGTGCCAGCATGCCGGGGACTGGGAATGAAAAACTGTTTTTT. Its protein is CASMPGTGNEKLFF.

On this clone itself: This sample also contains other DNA sequences that code for the same CDR3. V is TRBV9 and J is TRBJ2-2, with 11 bases lining up with TRBD2. This CDR3 is built from 16 residues. The germline V gene encodes CDR1 SGDLS and CDR2 YYNGEE. V shed 2 bases, J shed 2 bases, and the junction held 2 bases outside the gene matches. In DNA, the CDR3 is TGTGCCAGCAGCGTTAGCGGGGGGGCTAACACCGGGGAGCTGTTTTTT. Protein product: CASSVSGGANTGELFF.

Here the CDR3 reads CASSFSLNTEAFF. The CDR3 DNA is TGTGCCAGCAGTTTTTCGTTAAACACTGAAGCTTTCTTT. The V call is TRBV27, the J call TRBJ1-1, with D hard to call. CDR1 and CDR2 from the germline V gene are MNHEY and SMNVEV (reference sequence). V was clipped by 3 bases and J by 2 bases, with 7 bases between them. The CDR3 is 13 residues long.

The chain has TRBV13 and TRBJ2-3; 7 bases match TRBD2. Germline loops: CDR1 PRHDT, CDR2 FYEKMQ (reference sequence). There are 15 residues in the CDR3. Unmatched junction bases numbered 6, after V lost 2 bases and J lost 4 bases. The CDR3 nucleotides are TGTGCCAGCAGCTTAAGGGCCCGGGGGGCAGATACGCAGTATTTT. This codes for CASSLRARGADTQYF. The variable domain in full, completed from reference TRBV13 and TRBJ2-3, reads AAGVIQSPRHLIKEKRETATLKCYPIPRHDTVYWYQQGPGQDPQFLISFYEKMQSDKGSIPDRFSAQQFSDYHSELNMSSLELGDSALYFCASSLRARGADTQYFGPGTRLTVL.

CDR3 region: CASSPGPPGRANSPLHF. In DNA form, the CDR3 reads TGTGCCAGCAGCCCAGGCCCACCAGGCAGGGCTAATTCACCCCTCCACTTT. The genes are TRBV9 and TRBJ1-6; tentatively, D is TRBD1 (5 bases). Germline V gene lookup returns CDR1 SGDLS and CDR2 YYNGEE. Trimming cost V 4 bases and J 6 bases, with 20 bases left between them. CDR3 length equals 17 residues.

The J gene is TRBJ2-5, the V gene TRBV11-3; 13 bases are a match to TRBD2. The V gene's germline CDR1 is SGHNT and CDR2 YENEEA. This CDR3 region has 17 residues. J gave up 4 bases and V 1 base, and 6 bases lay outside the gene matches. The CDR3: CASSLGATSGGRETQYF. DNA of the CDR3: TGTGCCAGCAGCTTAGGGGCGACTAGCGGGGGGCGAGAGACCCAGTACTTC.

V gene TRBV21-1 combines with J gene TRBJ2-7; no DNA check was done on the table's D call, TRBD1. TRBV21-1 is classified as a pseudogene. The CDR3 covers 16 residues. In DNA form, the CDR3 reads TGTGCCAGCAGCCGCAAGGACAGGGGCTTCTCCTACGAGCAGTACTTC. Translation: CASSRKDRGFSYEQYF.

This chain joins TRBV11-2 and TRBJ2-1; 9 nucleotides agree with TRBD2. The trim removed 5 bases at V and 5 bases at J, leaving 16 bases unmatched. CDR1 and CDR2 (germline): SGHAT, FQNNGV. The CDR3 contains 18 residues. CDR3 residues: CASSPKVRAGGENNEQFF. The CDR3 DNA is TGTGCCAGCAGCCCGAAGGTTAGAGCGGGAGGCGAAAACAATGAGCAGTTCTTC.